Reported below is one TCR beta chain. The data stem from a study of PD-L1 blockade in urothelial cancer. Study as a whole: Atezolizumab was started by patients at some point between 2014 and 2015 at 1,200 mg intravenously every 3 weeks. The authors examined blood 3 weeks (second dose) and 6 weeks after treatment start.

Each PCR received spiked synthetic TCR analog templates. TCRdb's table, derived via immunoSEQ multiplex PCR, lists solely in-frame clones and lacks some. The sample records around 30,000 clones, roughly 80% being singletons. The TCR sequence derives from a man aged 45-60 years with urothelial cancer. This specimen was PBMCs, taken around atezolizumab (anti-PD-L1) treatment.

CDR3: CASSLVTDAYGYTF. The CDR3 bases are TGTGCCAGCAGTTTAGTGACAGATGCCTATGGCTACACCTTC. The rearrangement links TRBV28 to TRBJ1-2; weak D call: TRBD1 (5 bases). This CDR3 comprises 14 residues. Per the germline V gene, CDR1 is MDHEN and CDR2 is SYDVKM. Trimming stripped 2 bases from V and 4 bases from J, with 11 bases between.